What follows describes a single TCR beta chain. Its specific antigen is unknown. There are no base qualities to consult, and no much larger clone falls within one base. Sample time point, as interpreted from the label and publication: 20-29 weeks after completion of therapy. The patients had received solid-organ transplants and had drug-resistant/recurrent cytomegalovirus. Under 13 people from the trial were chosen for repertoire analysis because post-therapy peripheral blood mononuclear cells were available from them. Viable CD3+CD8+CD4- lymphocytes were isolated from PBMCs by sorting on a BD FACSAria III. The Qiagen DNeasy Kit was used to extract genomic DNA from sorted cells. This sample is part of a study of T cell therapy after organ transplantation (dated by TCRdb to between 2018 and 2021). For the wider study: Therapy products were autologous CMV-specific T cells expanded in vitro for about 13 days with a peptide pool of 30 HLA class I and II CMV epitopes. About 80% of the ten patients were classed as clinical responders and two as nonresponders. Long-term post-therapy blood samples were obtained 20 to 29 weeks after therapy was completed. Patients were given up to 6 doses of T cells at 2-week intervals and were followed for over 25 weeks after finishing therapy. Of the ten or so patients, only 7 or 8 had long-term post-therapy samples available. Across 2 to 6 intravenous infusions, patients got a median of 1.92 x 10^8 CMV-specific T cells. An open-label phase I trial of autologous CMV-specific adoptive T cell therapy in solid-organ transplant recipients was the basis for the study, which was a follow-up TRBV repertoire analysis. Beyond this particular receptor, the publication reports: Fold change in CD8 clonality after therapy was inversely correlated with pretherapy clonality, suggesting that less biased repertoires were more receptive to remodeling. Reconstitution after therapy appeared to involve both transferred clonotypes and endogenous clonotypes that were not detected in the therapy products. Few detected expansions in nonresponders may reflect reduced sample coverage from poor CD8+ T cell yield. Before therapy, nonresponders had marked clonal expansions, and after therapy the repertoires of nonresponders changed only minimally. The small cohort prevented assessing confounders such as concurrent antirejection and antiviral medications.

Using the immunoSEQ two-step, bias-controlled multiplex PCR assay, TRB CDR3 regions were amplified from genomic DNA. CDR3 libraries were sequenced on an Illumina NextSeq 500. The original pipeline was this. Initial alignment and bioinformatics, including bias normalization against synthetic CDR3 analogs, were performed with the immunoSEQ Analyzer platform. V, D and J gene annotation followed the IMGT database definitions. Additional TRBV analyses were carried out with default settings in VDJtools version 1.1.10 and the R package tcR version 2.2.1.11. For the GLIPH analysis, version 1.0 was run with default settings. For CDR3 sequences with at least 5 reads, significant changes in clonotype frequency were assessed with a 2-sided binomial test and Benjamini-Hochberg correction (alpha = 0.01). Drawn from immuneACCESS, this table holds only the in-frame rearrangements with V and J called that TCRdb kept. Clones are partly lost; checked studies trace under half to an unresolved V gene and leave the rest unexplained. Clone size and the V and J calls come from that table; the DNA yielded D and trimming. This sample lists fewer than 25,000 clones; around 83% were detected once. The ten largest make up around a third of the sample.

This receptor was identified in a human patient who had received a solid organ transplant and had CMV disease. Donor T cells from the graft may be present among the T cells after a transplant. The sequencing used CD8+ T cells from blood, collected after autologous CMV-specific T cell therapy.

The CDR3 region: CASGIGVNTEAFF. The bases are TGTGCTAGTGGAATTGGAGTGAACACTGAAGCTTTCTTT. In this chain, TRBV12-5 is recombined with TRBJ1-1; the D segment cannot be called with confidence. The germline V gene yields LGHNT for CDR1 and FRNRAP for CDR2. The CDR3 starts with the cysteine, ends with the phenylalanine, and has 13 residues. Only the CDR3 region is kept as DNA, spanning 39 bases read in frame from base 1. V is cut by 6 bases and J by 0 bases, and the space between the germline ends is 8 bases.